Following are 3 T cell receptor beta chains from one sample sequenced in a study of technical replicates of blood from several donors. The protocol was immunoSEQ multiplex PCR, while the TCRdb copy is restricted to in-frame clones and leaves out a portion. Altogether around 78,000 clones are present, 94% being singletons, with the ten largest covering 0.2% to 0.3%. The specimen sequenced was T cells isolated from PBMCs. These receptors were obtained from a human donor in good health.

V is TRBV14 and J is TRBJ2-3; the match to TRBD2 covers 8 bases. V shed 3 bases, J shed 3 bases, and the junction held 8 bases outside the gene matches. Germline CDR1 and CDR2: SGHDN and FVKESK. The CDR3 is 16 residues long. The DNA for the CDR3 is TGTGCCAGCAGCCAGACTGGCGGCGGGAGGACAGATACGCAGTATTTT. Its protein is CASSQTGGGRTDTQYF.

The CDR3 region has the DNA TGTGCCAGCAGTCAACTCACAGGGACGGGGCTCGGGGATACGCAGTATTTT. As protein: CASSQLTGTGLGDTQYF. The chain is built from TRBV2 and TRBJ2-3; perhaps TRBD1 as D (6 bases). The V gene's germline CDR1 is SNHLY and CDR2 FYNNEI. The V end lost 5 bases, the J end lost 6 bases, and 24 bases lay between the germline ends. This CDR3 contains 17 residues.

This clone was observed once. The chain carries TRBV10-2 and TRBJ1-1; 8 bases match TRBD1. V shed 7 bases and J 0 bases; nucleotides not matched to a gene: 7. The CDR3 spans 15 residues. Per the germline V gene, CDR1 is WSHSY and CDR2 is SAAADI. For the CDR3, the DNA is TGCGCCAGCATTACAGGGGGAGGAATGAACACTGAAGCTTTCTTT. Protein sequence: CASITGGGMNTEAFF.